The 7 T cell receptor beta chains given below trace back to one sample, sequenced in a study of cytomegalovirus exposure and HLA in healthy donors (TCRdb year 2017). The protocol used for the library was the immunoSEQ multiplex PCR assay. For the multiplex PCR, a mixture combining 60 forward primers for TCR Vbeta segments and 13 reverse primers for TCR Jbeta segments was used. Not all clones reach the TCRdb copy of this immuneACCESS table, which keeps in-frame sequences only. Checked studies attribute under half of the gap to unresolved V genes and leave the rest unexplained. For this sample the table gives 60,000 to 75,000 clones, of which 55% to 65% were detected only once. The ten top clones hold approximately 2.9% of the sample. The sequencing sample was made of PBMCs. Every receptor here comes from a woman in her 50s in good health and CMV-seronegative.

The CDR3 here is CAWAGVGNEKLFF. The CDR3 coding sequence is TGTGCCTGGGCAGGGGTGGGGAATGAAAAACTGTTTTTT. The genes are TRBV30 and TRBJ1-4; possibly TRBD1 for D (6 bases). Germline V gives CDR1 GTSNPN, CDR2 SVGIG (reference sequence). The CDR3 is made up of 13 amino acids. V dropped 5 bases and J dropped 5 bases, with 12 bases sitting between them.

The V and J genes are TRBV30 and TRBJ1-4; TRBD1 matches 8 bases. V shed 4 bases, J shed 14 bases, and the junction held 15 bases outside the gene matches. Germline loops: CDR1 GTSNPN, CDR2 SVGIG (reference sequence). This CDR3 is 14 amino acids long. The CDR3 is CAWTRGQGARGLFF. DNA for the CDR3: TGTGCCTGGACGCGGGGGCAGGGGGCGAGAGGGCTGTTTTTT.

The sample holds a few counts of this clone. This chain links TRBV27 with TRBJ1-2; the D gene is possibly TRBD1 (5 bases). CDR3 length: 14 residues. The V gene lost 6 bases and the J gene lost 8 bases, with 19 bases spanning the gap. Germline loops: CDR1 MNHEY, CDR2 SMNVEV (reference sequence). In DNA, the CDR3 is TGTGCCAGCAGCCGCCCTGGGGCCCAGGGCGGCTACACCTTC. Translation gives CASSRPGAQGGYTF.

On this clone: Sequence at one end of the junction differs from germline and may be a read error. The J gene is TRBJ1-1, the V gene TRBV27; TRBD1 agrees at 7 bases. The CDR3 is 13 residues long. CDR1 is MNHEY, CDR2 SMNVEV, per germline (reference sequence). This CDR3 is CASSLSGGLRAFF. The CDR3 DNA is TGTGCCAGCAGTCTATCAGGGGGTCTGAGAGCTTTCTTT.

In this sample, this clone turned up many times. The rearrangement uses TRBV19 and TRBJ2-7; D is undetermined. V lost 1 base and J 3 bases, leaving 19 bases between the germline ends. This CDR3 contains 17 residues. In germline, CDR1 is LNHDA, CDR2 SQIVND (reference sequence). The CDR3 DNA reads as TGTGCCAGTAGTATAGTTCTCAATGGGCAGAACCTCTACGAGCAGTACTTC. Translated: CASSIVLNGQNLYEQYF.

The V call is TRBV29-1, the J call TRBJ2-3; a weak D match, TRBD1 (6 bases). Trimming left V 3 bases short and J 4 bases short, with 8 bases between. Germline V gives CDR1 SQVTM, CDR2 ANQGSEA. The CDR3 consists of 12 residues. CDR3 amino acids: CSVDEGADTQYF. The CDR3 DNA sequence: TGCAGCGTTGATGAGGGGGCAGATACGCAGTATTTT.

The chain combines TRBV28 with TRBJ2-3; TRBD2 matches 9 bases. Germline trimming cut 9 bases from V and 6 bases from J; bases unmatched to any gene: 7. This CDR3 contains 13 residues. CDR1 MDHEN and CDR2 SYDVKM come from the germline V gene. CDR3 amino acids: CASLGTSSDTQYF. The CDR3, as DNA: TGTGCCAGTCTAGGGACTAGCTCCGATACGCAGTATTTT.